This TCR beta chain was sequenced in a study of blood T cell repertoires in COVID-19. Germline V gene lookup returns CDR1 KGHSH and CDR2 LQKENI. V was clipped by 2 bases and J by 2 bases, with 9 bases between them. CDR3 length equals 14 residues. Assay used: immunoSEQ multiplex PCR; TCRdb lists only in-frame clones, some missing. The sample has around 300,000 clones, 85% to 90% seen once. The TCR sequence derives from a woman in her twenties or thirties who had recovered from COVID-19. The sample taken for sequencing was PBMCs or T cells enriched from blood (not recorded which). J is TRBJ1-1 and V is TRBV18, with D perhaps matching TRBD1 (5 bases). CDR3 in DNA: TGTGCCAGCTCACCAGGACACACAAACACTGAAGCTTTCTTT. Protein product: CASSPGHTNTEAFF.